This entry concerns a single T cell receptor beta chain. Its specificity is not known. Specified time point: newly diagnosed GD, antithyroid drugs for less than 3 months. Researchers made the TCR library from RNA that was extracted from PBMCs. The authors diagnosed Graves' disease using American Thyroid Association guidelines. Building of the TCR beta libraries involved iRepertoire HTBI primers and Arm-PCR of CDR3 regions. In TCRdb, the multiplex PCR reads were re-called with MiXCR into one record per CDR3 protein. Counted here are around 400,000 distinct CDR3 sequences, 15% to 17% occurring once; the ten biggest clones make up approximately 21%. This sample was included in a study of regulatory T cells in long-lasting Graves disease. Findings and caveats of the study: Persistent patients had more shared public clonotypes (around 2,800) than new patients (around 1,000).

Trimming removed 5 bases from V and 2 bases from J; junction bases left unmatched: 8. CDR3 length equals 16 residues. The germline V gene has CDR1 SGHVS and CDR2 FQNEAQ. The sequence came from a female donor with Graves disease. This chain links TRBV7-8 with TRBJ1-4, with 7 bases aligning to TRBD1. The specimen comprised peripheral blood mononuclear cells (PBMCs), sampled at new diagnosis, from a patient treated with antithyroid drugs. In DNA form, the CDR3 reads TGTGCCAGCAGCCCTGGTTCAGGGGGGACTAATGAAAAACTGTTTTTT. This encodes CASSPGSGGTNEKLFF.